This TCR beta chain was identified during a study of shared clonotypes between healthy human individuals. Study-wide context: Three plates each covered CD4 naive and memory; CD8 naive two, CD8 memory one. Study-level findings and limits: Rarefaction showed that sequencing of sorted subsets was incomplete (despite large depth). A handful of donors showed sharing of around 5% of naive CD4 clonotypes.

This CDR3 is built from 14 residues. Germline lookup yields CDR1 MGHRA and CDR2 YSYEKL. Trimming removed 4 bases at V and 9 bases at J, with 19 bases between. Remarks on this clone: Its antigen remains unknown.

CD8 cells regarded as naive lacked CD45RO, were positively chosen for CCR7, and omitted terminally differentiated effector memory CD45RA+ cells. Measured with immunoSEQ multiplex PCR; TCRdb has only the in-frame clones, and not every one. The sample carries hundreds of thousands of clones, around 95% recorded once. The V and J genes are TRBV4-1 and TRBJ2-7; D unclear. The TCR sequence derives from a woman in her 30s in good health. The source material was naive CD8+ T cells sorted from blood. Here the CDR3 DNA reads TGCGCCAGCAGCCTTACCCAAGAGCACCGCGGGCAGTACTTC. The encoded protein is CASSLTQEHRGQYF.